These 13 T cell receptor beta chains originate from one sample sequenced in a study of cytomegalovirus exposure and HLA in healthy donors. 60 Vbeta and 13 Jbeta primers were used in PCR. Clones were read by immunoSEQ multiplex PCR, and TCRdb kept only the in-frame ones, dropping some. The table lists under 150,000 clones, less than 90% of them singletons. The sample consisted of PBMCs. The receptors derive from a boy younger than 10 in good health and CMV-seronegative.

CDR3 protein: CASSVFPASRTGELFF. CDR3 DNA: TGTGCCAGCAGCGTATTCCCAGCATCGCGGACCGGGGAGCTGTTTTTT. The chain recombines TRBV9 with TRBJ2-2; no definite D call. Germline V CDR1 and CDR2: SGDLS, YYNGEE. This CDR3 comprises 16 residues. V dropped 1 base and J dropped 5 bases, with 15 bases sitting between them.

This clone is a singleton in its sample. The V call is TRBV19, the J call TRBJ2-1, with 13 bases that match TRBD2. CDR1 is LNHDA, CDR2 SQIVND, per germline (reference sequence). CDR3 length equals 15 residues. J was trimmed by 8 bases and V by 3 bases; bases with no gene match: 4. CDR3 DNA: TGTGCCAGTAGTATTCTGGGACTAGCGGGGTATGAGCAGTTCTTC. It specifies CASSILGLAGYEQFF. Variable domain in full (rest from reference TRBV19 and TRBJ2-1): DGGITQSPKYLFRKEGQNVTLSCEQNLNHDAMYWYRQDPGQGLRLIYYSQIVNDFQKGDIAEGYSVSREKKESFPLTVTSAQKNPTAFYLCASSILGLAGYEQFFGPGTRLTVL.

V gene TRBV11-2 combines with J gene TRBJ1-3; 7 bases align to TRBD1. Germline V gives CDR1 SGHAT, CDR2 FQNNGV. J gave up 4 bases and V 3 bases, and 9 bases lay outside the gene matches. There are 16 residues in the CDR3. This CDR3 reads CASSFTGVSGGNTIYF. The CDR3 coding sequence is TGTGCCAGCAGCTTTACAGGGGTTTCTGGCGGAAACACCATATATTTT. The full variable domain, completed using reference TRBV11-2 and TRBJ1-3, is EAGVAQSPRYKIIEKRQSVAFWCNPISGHATLYWYQQILGQGPKLLIQFQNNGVVDDSQLPKDRFSAERLKGVDSTLKIQPAKLEDSAVYLCASSFTGVSGGNTIYFGEGSWLTVV.

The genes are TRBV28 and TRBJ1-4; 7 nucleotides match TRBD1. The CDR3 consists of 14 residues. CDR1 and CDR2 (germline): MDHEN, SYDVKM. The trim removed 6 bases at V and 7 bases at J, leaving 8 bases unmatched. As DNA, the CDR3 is TGTGCCAGCAGACATACCGACAGGGTTGAAAAACTGTTTTTT. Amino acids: CASRHTDRVEKLFF.

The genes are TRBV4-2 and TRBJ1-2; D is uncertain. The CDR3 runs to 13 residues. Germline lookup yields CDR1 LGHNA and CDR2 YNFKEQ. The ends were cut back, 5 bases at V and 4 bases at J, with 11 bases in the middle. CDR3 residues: CASSEGFGYGYTF. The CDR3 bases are TGTGCCAGCAGCGAAGGGTTCGGCTATGGCTACACCTTC.

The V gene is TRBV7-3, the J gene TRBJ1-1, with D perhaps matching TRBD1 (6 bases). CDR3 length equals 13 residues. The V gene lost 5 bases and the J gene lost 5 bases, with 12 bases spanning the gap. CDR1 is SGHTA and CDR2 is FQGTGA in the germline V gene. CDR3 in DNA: TGTGCCAGCAGCCGGCAGGGGACAACTGAAGCTTTCTTT. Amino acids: CASSRQGTTEAFF.

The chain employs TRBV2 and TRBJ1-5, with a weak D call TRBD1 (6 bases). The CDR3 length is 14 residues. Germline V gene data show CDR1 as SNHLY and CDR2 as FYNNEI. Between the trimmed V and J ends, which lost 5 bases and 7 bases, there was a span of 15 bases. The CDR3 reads CASSPKQGWQPQHF. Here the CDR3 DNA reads TGTGCCAGCAGTCCCAAGCAGGGGTGGCAGCCCCAGCATTTT. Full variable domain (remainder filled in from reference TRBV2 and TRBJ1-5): EPEVTQTPSHQVTQMGQEVILRCVPISNHLYFYWYRQILGQKVEFLVSFYNNEISEKSEIFDDQFSVERPDGSNFTLKIRSTKLEDSAMYFCASSPKQGWQPQHFGDGTRLSIL.

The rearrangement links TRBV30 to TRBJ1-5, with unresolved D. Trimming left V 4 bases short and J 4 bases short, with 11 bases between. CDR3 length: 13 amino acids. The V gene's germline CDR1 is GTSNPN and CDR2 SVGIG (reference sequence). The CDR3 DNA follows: TGTGCCTGGAATCGACGGGAAAATCAGCCCCAGCATTTT. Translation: CAWNRRENQPQHF.

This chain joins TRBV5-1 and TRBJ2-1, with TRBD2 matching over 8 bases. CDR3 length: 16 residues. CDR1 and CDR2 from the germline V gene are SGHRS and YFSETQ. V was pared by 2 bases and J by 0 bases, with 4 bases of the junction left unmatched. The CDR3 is CASSLSGGRSYNEQFF. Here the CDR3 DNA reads TGCGCCAGCAGCTTAAGCGGGGGCCGCTCCTACAATGAGCAGTTCTTC.

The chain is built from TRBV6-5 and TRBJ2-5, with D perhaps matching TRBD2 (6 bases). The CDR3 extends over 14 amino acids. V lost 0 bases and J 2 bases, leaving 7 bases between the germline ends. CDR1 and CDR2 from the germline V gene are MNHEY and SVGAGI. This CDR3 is CASSYSGGQETQYF. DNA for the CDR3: TGTGCCAGCAGTTACTCGGGGGGACAAGAGACCCAGTACTTC.

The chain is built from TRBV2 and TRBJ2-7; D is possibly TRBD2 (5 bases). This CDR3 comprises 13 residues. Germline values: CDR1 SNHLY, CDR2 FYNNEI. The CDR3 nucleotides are TGTGCAGAAAGCAGAGGGCAGCTTTACGAGCAGTACTTC. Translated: CAESRGQLYEQYF.

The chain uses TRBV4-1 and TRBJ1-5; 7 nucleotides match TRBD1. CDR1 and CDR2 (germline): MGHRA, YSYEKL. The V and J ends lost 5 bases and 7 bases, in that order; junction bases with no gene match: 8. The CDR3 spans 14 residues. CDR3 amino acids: CASSMHRGLQPQHF. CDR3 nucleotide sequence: TGCGCCAGCAGCATGCACAGGGGCTTACAGCCCCAGCATTTT.

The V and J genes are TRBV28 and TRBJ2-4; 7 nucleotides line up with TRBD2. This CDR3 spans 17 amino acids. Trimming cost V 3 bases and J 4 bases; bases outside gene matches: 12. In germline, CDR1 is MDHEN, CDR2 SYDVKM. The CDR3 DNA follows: TGTGCCAGCAGTTTCGGGGTGGGATCTAGCGGTAAAAACATTCAGTACTTC. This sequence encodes CASSFGVGSSGKNIQYF. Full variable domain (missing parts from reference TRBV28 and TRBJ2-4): DVKVTQSSRYLVKRTGEKVFLECVQDMDHENMFWYRQDPGLGLRLIYFSYDVKMKEKGDIPEGYSVSREKKERFSLILESASTNQTSMYLCASSFGVGSSGKNIQYFGAGTRLSVL.